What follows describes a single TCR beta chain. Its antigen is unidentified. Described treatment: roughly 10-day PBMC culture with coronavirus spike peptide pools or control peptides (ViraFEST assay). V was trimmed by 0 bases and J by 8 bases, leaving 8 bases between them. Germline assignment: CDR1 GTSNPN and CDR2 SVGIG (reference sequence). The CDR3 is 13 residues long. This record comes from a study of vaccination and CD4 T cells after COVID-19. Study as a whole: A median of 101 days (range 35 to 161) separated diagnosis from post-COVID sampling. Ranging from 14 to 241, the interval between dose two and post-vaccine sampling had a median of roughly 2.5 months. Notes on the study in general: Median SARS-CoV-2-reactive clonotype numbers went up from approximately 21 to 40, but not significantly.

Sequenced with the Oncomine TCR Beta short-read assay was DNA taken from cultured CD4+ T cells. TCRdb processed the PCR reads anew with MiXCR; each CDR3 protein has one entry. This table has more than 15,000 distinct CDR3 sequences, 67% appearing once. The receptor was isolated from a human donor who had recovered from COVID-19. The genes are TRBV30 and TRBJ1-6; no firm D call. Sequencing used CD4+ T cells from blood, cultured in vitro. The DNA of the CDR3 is TGTGCCTGGAGTGTAGAAGGGTATTCACCCCTCCACTTT. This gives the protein CAWSVEGYSPLHF.